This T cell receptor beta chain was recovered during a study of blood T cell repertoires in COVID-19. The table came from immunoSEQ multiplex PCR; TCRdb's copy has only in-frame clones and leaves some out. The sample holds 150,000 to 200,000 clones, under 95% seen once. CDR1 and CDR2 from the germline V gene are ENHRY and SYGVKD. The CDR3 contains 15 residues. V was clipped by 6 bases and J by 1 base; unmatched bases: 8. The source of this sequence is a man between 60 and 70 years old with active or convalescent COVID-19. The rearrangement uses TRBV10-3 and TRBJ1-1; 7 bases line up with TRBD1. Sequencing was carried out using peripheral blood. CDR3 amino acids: CAIRMTGTENTEAFF. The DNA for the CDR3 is TGTGCCATCAGAATGACCGGGACAGAGAACACTGAAGCTTTCTTT.